The 10 T cell receptor beta chains below come from one sample, sequenced in a study of blood T cells in healthy people across ages. Combining a sample-barcoded 5' primer with a J-beta primer mix, a second PCR ran for about 7 to 11 cycles. One entry per CDR3 protein, called by TCRdb with MiXCR from the 5' RACE reads. The sample lists hundreds of thousands of distinct CDR3 sequences, roughly 53% occurring once. The sequencing input was blood. The receptor set was obtained from a man aged 60 to 75 in good health.

The rearrangement uses TRBV29-1 and TRBJ1-1; 9 nucleotides line up with TRBD1. CDR1 and CDR2 (germline): SQVTM, ANQGSEA. The CDR3 has 13 amino acids. Losses at the gene ends were 6 bases for V and 4 bases for J; bases not matched to a gene: 6. In DNA, the CDR3 is TGCAGCGTCGCAACAGGGGGCCCCACTGAAGCTTTCTTT. Protein sequence: CSVATGGPTEAFF.

This rearrangement joins TRBV20-1 to TRBJ2-1; TRBD2 agrees at 7 bases. Germline V gives CDR1 DFQATT, CDR2 SNEGSKA (reference sequence). This CDR3 region has 13 residues. V was pared by 3 bases and J by 8 bases, with 7 bases of the junction left unmatched. The CDR3 reads CSASSGGGYEQFF. CDR3 coding DNA: TGCAGTGCTAGCTCAGGCGGGGGATATGAGCAGTTCTTC.

The chain joins TRBV28 to TRBJ1-4, with D hard to call. The germline V gene encodes CDR1 MDHEN and CDR2 SYDVKM. The CDR3 loop spans 13 amino acids. With 6 bases removed from V and 10 bases from J, the gap between germline ends came to 15 bases. CDR3: CASSPPRSGKLFF. CDR3 in DNA: TGTGCCAGCAGCCCACCTCGGTCGGGAAAACTGTTTTTT.

This chain links TRBV5-6 with TRBJ2-3, with TRBD2 matching over 8 bases. The CDR3 covers 17 residues. Germline assignment: CDR1 SGHDT and CDR2 YYEEEE. V lost 5 bases, J lost 2 bases, and 13 bases stayed unmatched. CDR3 loop: CASRTWTSKGYTDTQYF. CDR3 DNA sequence: TGTGCCAGCAGAACTTGGACTAGCAAGGGCTACACAGATACGCAGTATTTT. The full variable domain, completed using reference TRBV5-6 and TRBJ2-3, is DAGVTQSPTHLIKTRGQQVTLRCSPKSGHDTVSWYQQALGQGPQFIFQYYEEEERQRGNFPDRFSGHQFPNYSSELNVNALLLGDSALYLCASRTWTSKGYTDTQYFGPGTRLTVL.

The rearrangement joins TRBV9 to TRBJ2-3; TRBD1 agrees at 7 bases. V was clipped by 6 bases and J by 1 base; unmatched bases: 11. In germline, CDR1 is SGDLS, CDR2 YYNGEE. This CDR3 is 16 amino acids long. Written as DNA, the CDR3 is TGTGCCAGCAACCCCAGGGGGACGGTTGGCACAGATACGCAGTATTTT. It codes for CASNPRGTVGTDTQYF.

This chain joins TRBV20-1 and TRBJ2-5; D gene uncertain. Germline-derived CDR1 and CDR2 are DFQATT and SNEGSKA (reference sequence). Trimming pared 0 bases from V and 5 bases from J, leaving 19 bases between. The CDR3 contains 16 residues. The CDR3 sequence is CSARDPRPGVVETQYF. The CDR3 coding sequence is TGCAGTGCTAGAGATCCGCGGCCCGGCGTCGTGGAGACCCAGTACTTC.

CDR3 residues: CASSLAGTSGGPTYEQYF. CDR3 nucleotides: TGTGCCAGCAGCTTAGCCGGGACTAGCGGGGGCCCGACCTACGAGCAGTACTTC. The gene calls are TRBV7-2 and TRBJ2-7, with 14 nucleotides matching TRBD2. With 0 bases clipped from V and 2 bases from J, the junction kept 6 bases outside the gene matches. This CDR3 has 18 residues. Germline V CDR1 and CDR2: SGHTA, FQGNSA. The whole variable domain, remainder taken from reference TRBV7-2 and TRBJ2-7, is GAGVSQSPSNKVTEKGKDVELRCDPISGHTALYWYRQSLGQGLEFLIYFQGNSAPDKSGLPSDRFSAERTGGSVSTLTIQRTQQEDSAVYLCASSLAGTSGGPTYEQYFGPGTRLTVT.

In this sample, this clonotype turned up a few times. The rearrangement joins TRBV29-1 to TRBJ2-5; the D is unclear. Germline loops: CDR1 SQVTM, CDR2 ANQGSEA. Trimming cost V 1 base and J 4 bases, with 10 bases left between them. This CDR3 has 13 residues. CDR3 in DNA: TGCAGCGTTGAAGTGGCTAAGGGAGAGACCCAGTACTTC. Its protein is CSVEVAKGETQYF.

The genes are TRBV20-1 and TRBJ1-1; D unresolved. This CDR3 comprises 13 residues. Germline V gives CDR1 DFQATT, CDR2 SNEGSKA (reference sequence). With 6 bases removed from V and 8 bases from J, the gap between germline ends came to 19 bases. For the CDR3, the DNA is TGCAGTGCCCAGGCCCCGAACCTGGGAGAAGCTTTCTTT. It encodes CSAQAPNLGEAFF.

This clonotype appeared a few times. This rearrangement joins TRBV12-3 or TRBV12-4 to TRBJ2-5; D is possibly TRBD1 (7 bases). V gave up 5 bases and J gave up 2 bases, with 12 bases separating them. CDR3 length: 14 residues. CDR3 in DNA: TGTGCCAGCAGTGCGGGACAGCAACAAGAGACCCAGTACTTC. It yields the protein CASSAGQQQETQYF.